This is a list of T cell receptor beta chains from one sample in a study of cytomegalovirus exposure and HLA in healthy donors. The method was immunoSEQ multiplex PCR; TCRdb's version includes in-frame clones alone and lacks a portion of them. The sample includes a few hundred thousand clones, 75% to 85% of them seen just once. The sample comprised PBMCs. Every receptor here comes from a woman between 55 and 75 years old in good health and CMV-seropositive. CDR3s include the opening cysteine and the closing phenylalanine or tryptophan. Fields, in order: J gene, V gene, D gene, clone size, CDR3 protein, CDR3 DNA. D genes are given only for firm matches. Clone size, where shown, is once, few, many, or a class for clones that have expanded.

>TRBJ2-7|TRBV6-1|NA|NA
CASTRDTSFYEQYF
TGTGCCAGCACCCGGGACACATCATTCTACGAGCAGTACTTC
>TRBJ1-1|TRBV6-1|NA|NA
CAGRAGYTLNTEAFF
TGTGCCGGTAGGGCAGGGTATACTCTGAACACTGAAGCTTTCTTT
>TRBJ1-2|TRBV19|NA|NA
CASSILPVKSGGYTF
TGTGCCAGTAGTATACTCCCCGTCAAATCCGGGGGCTACACCTTC
>TRBJ2-7|TRBV10-3|NA|NA
CAISESATGLYEQYF
TGTGCCATCAGTGAGTCCGCGACGGGGTTGTACGAGCAGTACTTC
>TRBJ1-2|TRBV2|NA|NA
CASSLTGDYGYTF
TGTGCCAGCAGTTTAACGGGGGACTATGGCTACACCTTC
>TRBJ2-2|TRBV10-3|NA|NA
CAISELGEGYTGELFF
TGTGCCATCAGTGAGTTGGGAGAGGGATACACCGGGGAGCTGTTTTTT
>TRBJ2-7|TRBV6-1|NA|few
CASHSLLSNEQYF
TGTGCCAGCCACTCCCTACTGTCGAACGAGCAGTACTTC
>TRBJ1-2|TRBV10-3|NA|NA
CATTAPGNYGYTF
TGTGCCACAACGGCGCCGGGTAACTATGGCTACACCTTC
>TRBJ1-1|TRBV7-6|NA|NA
CASSLQDSGEAFF
TGTGCCAGCAGCTTACAGGATAGCGGTGAAGCTTTCTTT
>TRBJ1-3|TRBV4-2|NA|NA
CASNQAGAAGGNTIYF
TGTGCCAGCAACCAAGCCGGAGCGGCAGGAGGAAACACCATATATTTT
>TRBJ2-1|TRBV4-1|NA|NA
CASSPGTLGYNEQFF
TGCGCCAGCAGCCCCGGGACATTAGGGTACAATGAGCAGTTCTTC
>TRBJ2-3|TRBV5-5|TRBD1|NA
CASSPGGYPDTQYF
TGTGCCAGCAGCCCAGGGGGCTATCCAGATACGCAGTATTTT
>TRBJ2-2|TRBV2|TRBD1|NA
CASSSGQGNTGELFF
TGTGCCAGCAGTTCGGGACAGGGTAACACCGGGGAGCTGTTTTTT
>TRBJ2-5|TRBV4-1|NA|NA
CASSRPEGGSQYF
TGCGCCAGCAGCCGGCCAGAAGGGGGTAGCCAGTACTTC
>TRBJ2-1|TRBV12-5|TRBD2|NA
CASGLAGAYEQFF
TGTGCTAGTGGTTTAGCGGGAGCATATGAGCAGTTCTTC
>TRBJ2-1|TRBV7-3|NA|NA
CASSVRAFPNEQFF
TGTGCCAGCAGCGTGCGGGCCTTTCCCAATGAGCAGTTCTTC